This T cell receptor beta chain was sequenced in a study of CD8+ T cells in alopecia areata. Study-level background: Scoring of severity for treated patients was based on percentage of affected scalp area. Findings of the study overall: Amid tofacitinib therapy, many expanded lesional clones stayed present in scalp and blood. Against the mouse data, patients shared TCRs less clearly, possibly for HLA reasons.

Details on this clone: Antigen specificity is unknown.

Treatment defined: oral pan-JAK inhibitor, 5-10 mg twice daily. TCR sequencing used cDNA made by reverse transcription of extracted RNA. Some clones are missing from TCRdb's copy, which holds only in-frame ones; the method was immunoSEQ multiplex PCR. Of about 190,000 clones detected, approximately 57% appear once; the ten largest clones hold over 0.9%. The specimen comprised CD4+ T cells sorted from blood, sampled at week 24, from a patient treated with tofacitinib. This TCR derives from a human donor with alopecia areata.

The CDR3 nucleotides are TGTGCCAGCACCACAGGGGCCGAAGAGACCCAGTACTTC. Residues: CASTTGAEETQYF. The rearrangement joins TRBV6-5 to TRBJ2-5; TRBD1 aligns across 7 bases. The CDR3 consists of 13 residues. V lost 7 bases, J lost 3 bases, and 5 bases stayed unmatched. Germline-derived CDR1 and CDR2 are MNHEY and SVGAGI.